This T cell receptor beta chain was captured by sequencing in a study of T cell changes during pregnancy in multiple sclerosis. Sequencing was performed with immunoSEQ multiplex PCR; in TCRdb, only in-frame clones are kept and a portion is missing. Of roughly 69,000 clones in the sample, roughly 93% were seen once. The CDR3 has 15 residues. The germline CDR1 and CDR2 sequences are MGHRA and YSYEKL. Trimming left V 4 bases short and J 4 bases short, with 16 bases between. The sample here was peripheral blood, taken in the third trimester of pregnancy. The chain combines TRBV4-1 with TRBJ1-1; D perhaps matches TRBD1 (6 bases). The receptor's source is a female donor with multiple sclerosis, enrolled in a pregnancy study. DNA for the CDR3: TGCGCCAGCAGCCGCTCAGGGGTGAGGGGCACTGAAGCTTTCTTT. It yields the protein CASSRSGVRGTEAFF.